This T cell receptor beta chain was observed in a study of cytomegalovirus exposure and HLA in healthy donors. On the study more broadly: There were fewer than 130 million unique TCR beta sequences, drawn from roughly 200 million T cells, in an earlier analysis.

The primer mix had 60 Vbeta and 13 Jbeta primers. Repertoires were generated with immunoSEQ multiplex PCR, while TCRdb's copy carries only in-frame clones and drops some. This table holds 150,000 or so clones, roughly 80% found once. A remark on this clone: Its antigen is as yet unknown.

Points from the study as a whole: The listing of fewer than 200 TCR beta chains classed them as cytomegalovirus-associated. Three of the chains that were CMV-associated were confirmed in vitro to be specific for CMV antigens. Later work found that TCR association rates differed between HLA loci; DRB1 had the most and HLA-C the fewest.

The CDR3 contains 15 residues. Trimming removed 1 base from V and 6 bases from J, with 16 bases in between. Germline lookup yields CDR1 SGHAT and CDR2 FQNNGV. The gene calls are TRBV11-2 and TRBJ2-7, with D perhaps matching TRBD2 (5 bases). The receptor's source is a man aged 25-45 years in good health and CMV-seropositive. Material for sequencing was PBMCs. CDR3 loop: CASSLVGKFRAEQYF. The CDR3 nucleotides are TGTGCCAGCAGCTTAGTCGGGAAGTTCAGAGCCGAGCAGTACTTC.